The following is a TCR beta chain sequence with its context. The data were obtained in a study of blood T cell repertoires in COVID-19. In the study overall: The study drew acute and convalescent COVID-19 samples from the United States, Italy and Spain.

This CDR3 spans 15 amino acids. The germline V and J ends were trimmed by 4 bases and 5 bases, with 17 bases remaining between them. The germline V gene has CDR1 LGHDT and CDR2 YNNKEL (reference sequence). Profiled with immunoSEQ multiplex PCR; TCRdb holds only in-frame clones, not every one. This table holds fewer than 200,000 clones, over 60% found once. The clonotype originates from a man in his 60s with acute or convalescent COVID-19. Sequenced sample: peripheral blood. The V and J genes are TRBV3-1 (or the pseudogene TRBV3-2) and TRBJ1-2; D ambiguous. The CDR3 sequence is CASSPPGGILYGYTF. In DNA, the CDR3 is TGTGCCAGCAGCCCCCCGGGAGGGATCCTATATGGCTACACCTTC.